Below are 18 T cell receptor beta chains sequenced from a single sample in a study of T cell responses to AZD1222 COVID-19 vaccine. Only in-frame clones appear in the TCRdb table, and some are missing; sequencing was by immunoSEQ multiplex PCR. This table holds 120,000 or so clones, about 89% found once. Sample: peripheral blood, taken on day 0 of MenACWY control vaccination. Receptors were obtained from an adult in good health.

On this clone itself: Other DNA sequences in this sample translate to the same CDR3. V and J are TRBV7-9 and TRBJ2-1; D tentatively reads TRBD1 or TRBD2 (5 bases each). The V and J ends lost 5 bases and 8 bases respectively, with 10 bases between them. The CDR3 runs to 12 residues. From germline, CDR1 is SEHNR and CDR2 FQNEAQ (reference sequence). The DNA for the CDR3 is TGTGCCAGCAGCCCTCGGGGCGATGAGCAGTTCTTC. It specifies CASSPRGDEQFF.

The V gene is TRBV5-1, the J gene TRBJ1-5; no clear D. V was clipped by 0 bases and J by 6 bases, with 7 bases between them. Germline V CDR1 and CDR2: SGHRS, YFSETQ. The CDR3 has 13 residues. This CDR3 is CASSLVAGQPQHF. The CDR3 nucleotides read TGCGCCAGCAGCTTGGTGGCCGGTCAGCCCCAGCATTTT.

The rearrangement uses TRBV5-1 and TRBJ1-2; TRBD1 aligns across 7 bases. From germline, CDR1 is SGHRS and CDR2 YFSETQ. V lost 3 bases, J lost 5 bases, and 10 bases stayed unmatched. The CDR3 length is 15 residues. CDR3: CASSSEGQPHYGYTF. The CDR3 region has the DNA TGCGCCAGCAGCTCCGAGGGACAGCCACATTATGGCTACACCTTC.

V gene TRBV30 combines with J gene TRBJ1-5; D call uncertain. Germline values: CDR1 GTSNPN, CDR2 SVGIG (reference sequence). This CDR3 contains 13 residues. Trimming took off 5 bases at V and 4 bases at J, with 12 bases between the two ends. CDR3 loop: CAWAARENQPQHF. The CDR3 DNA is TGTGCCTGGGCCGCTCGAGAAAATCAGCCCCAGCATTTT.

This clone was observed once. V usage is TRBV3-1 (or the pseudogene TRBV3-2) and J usage is TRBJ1-2, with 8 positions matching TRBD1. The CDR3 is 15 residues long. Trimming removed 4 bases from V and 6 bases from J; junction bases left unmatched: 10. From germline, CDR1 is LGHDT and CDR2 YNNKEL (reference sequence). CDR3 loop: CASSPRTGRDHGYTF. CDR3 DNA sequence: TGTGCCAGCAGCCCAAGGACAGGGAGGGACCATGGCTACACCTTC.

This clone has only one observation. The V call is TRBV3-1 (or the pseudogene TRBV3-2), the J call TRBJ2-2, with 7 bases lining up with TRBD1. Unmatched junction bases numbered 3, after V lost 2 bases and J lost 3 bases. Germline CDR1 and CDR2: LGHDT and YNNKEL (reference sequence). This CDR3 contains 15 residues. CDR3 coding DNA: TGTGCCAGCAGCCAATGGGACAGTTACACCGGGGAGCTGTTTTTT. This translates into CASSQWDSYTGELFF.

This chain links TRBV11-2 with TRBJ1-3; no definite D call. The V and J ends lost 3 bases and 4 bases respectively, with 13 bases between them. Germline V lookup: CDR1 SGHAT, CDR2 FQNNGV. The CDR3 has 15 amino acids. CDR3: CASSFMVMGGNTIYF. DNA for the CDR3: TGTGCCAGCAGCTTTATGGTCATGGGCGGAAACACCATATATTTT.

The chain uses TRBV12-3 or TRBV12-4 and TRBJ1-1; 7 bases are a match to TRBD1. The CDR3 length is 13 residues. The V and J ends lost 2 bases and 9 bases, in that order; junction bases with no gene match: 6. CDR3 sequence: CASSLSGQSKAFF. The CDR3 nucleotides read TGTGCCAGCAGTTTATCGGGACAGTCGAAAGCTTTCTTT.

This clone was counted only a few times. The chain has TRBV7-9 and TRBJ2-5; either TRBD1 or TRBD2 may fit D (6 bases each). V was clipped by 11 bases and J by 5 bases, with 18 bases between them. Germline V CDR1 and CDR2: SEHNR, FQNEAQ (reference sequence). The CDR3 is 13 amino acids. This CDR3 is CASVWGAGETQYF. CDR3 DNA sequence: TGTGCCTCAGTTTGGGGGGCCGGTGAGACCCAGTACTTC. Looking up the rest from reference TRBV7-9 and TRBJ2-5 gives the full variable domain: DTGVSQNPRHKITKRGQNVTFRCDPISEHNRLYWYRQTLGQGPEFLTYFQNEAQLEKSRLLSDRFSAERPKGSFSTLEIQRTEQGDSAMYLCASVWGAGETQYFGPGTRLLVL.

The chain combines TRBV29-1 with TRBJ2-7; possibly TRBD1 for D (6 bases). Germline-derived CDR1 and CDR2 are SQVTM and ANQGSEA. V was clipped by 0 bases and J by 7 bases, with 16 bases between them. This CDR3 has 14 amino acids. CDR3 coding DNA: TGCAGCGTTGAAGAGGGGGCCTACTTTAAGGAGCAGTACTTC. It yields the protein CSVEEGAYFKEQYF.

J is TRBJ2-2 and V is TRBV4-2, with D possibly being TRBD2 (6 bases). Germline V lookup: CDR1 LGHNA, CDR2 YNFKEQ. There are 12 residues in the CDR3. V lost 4 bases and J lost 7, with 7 bases in between. The CDR3: CASSREVGELFF. CDR3 nucleotides: TGTGCCAGCAGCCGGGAGGTCGGGGAGCTGTTTTTT.

The chain uses TRBV7-9 and TRBJ1-5; D gene ambiguous. Trimming removed 1 base from V and 4 bases from J, with 8 bases in between. The germline V gene encodes CDR1 SEHNR and CDR2 FQNEAQ (reference sequence). CDR3 length equals 14 residues. CDR3 nucleotides: TGTGCCAGCAGCTTAGACGGATGGAATCAGCCCCAGCATTTT. It yields the protein CASSLDGWNQPQHF. The variable domain in full, with the rest retrieved from reference TRBV7-9 and TRBJ1-5, is DTGVSQNPRHKITKRGQNVTFRCDPISEHNRLYWYRQTLGQGPEFLTYFQNEAQLEKSRLLSDRFSAERPKGSFSTLEIQRTEQGDSAMYLCASSLDGWNQPQHFGDGTRLSIL.

The chain recombines TRBV27 with TRBJ2-7; 7 nucleotides agree with TRBD1. The CDR3 length is 14 residues. Germline values: CDR1 MNHEY, CDR2 SMNVEV (reference sequence). V trimming: 2 bases; J trimming: 7 bases; junction bases outside the gene matches: 8. The CDR3 here is CASSLTGALREQYF. The CDR3 DNA reads as TGTGCCAGCAGTTTAACAGGGGCTTTGAGGGAGCAGTACTTC.

This chain connects TRBV2 to TRBJ1-2; D is unclear. Germline CDR1 reads SNHLY; CDR2 reads FYNNEI. CDR3 length equals 13 residues. V was clipped by 5 bases and J by 5 bases, with 12 bases between them. CDR3 protein: CASSRDSGYGYTF. The CDR3 DNA reads as TGTGCCAGCAGTCGCGACTCGGGTTATGGCTACACCTTC.

This chain connects TRBV25-1 to TRBJ2-3; the match to TRBD2 covers 10 bases. The trim removed 6 bases at V and 0 bases at J, leaving 9 bases unmatched. This CDR3 is built from 17 residues. Germline CDR1 reads MGHDK; CDR2 reads SYGVNS. In nucleotides, the CDR3 is TGTGCCAGCAGCTCACCCAGACTAGCGGGTAGCACAGATACGCAGTATTTT. The encoded protein is CASSSPRLAGSTDTQYF.

The J gene is TRBJ2-3, the V gene TRBV5-4, with 8 bases lining up with TRBD1. Unmatched junction bases numbered 9, after V lost 3 bases and J lost 3 bases. CDR3 length: 16 residues. The germline V gene encodes CDR1 SGHNT and CDR2 YYREEE (reference sequence). The chain's CDR3 is CASSSSGGGWTDTQYF. As DNA, the CDR3 is TGTGCCAGCAGCTCGTCAGGGGGCGGTTGGACAGATACGCAGTATTTT.

The chain joins TRBV7-9 to TRBJ2-2; 7 bases line up with TRBD1. J lost 4 bases, V lost 5 bases, and 7 bases had no gene match. The CDR3 totals 15 residues. Germline assignment: CDR1 SEHNR and CDR2 FQNEAQ (reference sequence). In nucleotides, the CDR3 is TGTGCCAGCAGCCCCAGACAGGGCGGCACCGGGGAGCTGTTTTTT. Protein: CASSPRQGGTGELFF. The entire variable domain, with the rest obtained from reference TRBV7-9 and TRBJ2-2, is as follows: DTGVSQNPRHKITKRGQNVTFRCDPISEHNRLYWYRQTLGQGPEFLTYFQNEAQLEKSRLLSDRFSAERPKGSFSTLEIQRTEQGDSAMYLCASSPRQGGTGELFFGEGSRLTVL.

The rearrangement links TRBV18 to TRBJ1-1; D is undetermined. The V and J ends lost 4 bases and 5 bases respectively, with 14 bases between them. Germline values: CDR1 KGHSH, CDR2 LQKENI. This CDR3 is 14 amino acids long. The CDR3 protein is CASSLNIDWTEAFF. The CDR3, as DNA: TGTGCCAGCTCACTTAACATCGACTGGACTGAAGCTTTCTTT.